A single sample gave rise to the 29 T cell receptor beta chains below, sequenced in a study of blood T cell repertoires in COVID-19 (TCRdb year 2020). Receptors were amplified or captured by the immunoSEQ multiplex PCR assay. TCRdb mirrors the immuneACCESS table, restricted to in-frame sequences. Some clones are absent from its copies; in checked studies, under half trace to an unresolved V gene, and the reason for the others is unknown. The table for this sample lists a few hundred thousand clones; around 88% of them were counted only once. Approximately 1.6% of the sample goes to the ten largest clones. Specimen: peripheral blood. These receptors were obtained from a woman younger than 45 with COVID-19, enrolled during active disease.

The V and J genes are TRBV5-6 and TRBJ1-6; D remains ambiguous. Germline V gene data show CDR1 as SGHDT and CDR2 as YYEEEE. The CDR3 is 13 residues long. Trimming pared 3 bases from V and 6 bases from J, leaving 7 bases between. The CDR3 sequence is CASSSDFNSPLHF. The CDR3 nucleotides read TGTGCCAGCAGCTCCGACTTTAATTCACCCCTCCACTTT.

The rearrangement links TRBV5-1 to TRBJ1-6, with D unclear. Germline V lookup: CDR1 SGHRS, CDR2 YFSETQ. Trimming left V 0 bases short and J 8 bases short, with 12 bases between. There are 15 residues in the CDR3. In DNA, the CDR3 is TGCGCCAGCAGCTTGGCCCCAGGCCGTTATTCACCCCTCCACTTT. It is translated as CASSLAPGRYSPLHF.

The rearrangement links TRBV27 to TRBJ1-2; D ambiguous. V lost 5 bases and J lost 6, with 22 bases in between. The germline gives CDR1 MNHEY, CDR2 SMNVEV (reference sequence). The CDR3 is 16 residues long. The CDR3: CASSDSSVGALDGYTF. For the CDR3, the DNA is TGTGCCAGCAGTGATTCCTCTGTCGGTGCCTTGGATGGCTACACCTTC.

This chain uses TRBV25-1 with TRBJ1-6, with a tentative D call TRBD1 (5 bases). This CDR3 contains 15 residues. V dropped 3 bases and J dropped 13 bases, with 19 bases sitting between them. Germline CDR1 is MGHDK and CDR2 is SYGVNS. For the CDR3, the DNA is TGTGCCAGCAGTGAGGGCGGGACCGCCCCCCCGCCCCTCCACTTT. It translates to CASSEGGTAPPPLHF.

The rearrangement joins TRBV4-1 to TRBJ2-3; a weak D match, TRBD2 (5 bases). CDR3 size: 15 residues. Trimming left V 1 base short and J 1 base short, with 9 bases between. The germline V gene encodes CDR1 MGHRA and CDR2 YSYEKL. The CDR3 DNA reads TGCGCCAGCAGCCAAGTCGCGGGCGGCACAGATACGCAGTATTTT. Translating it yields CASSQVAGGTDTQYF.

The chain combines TRBV19 with TRBJ2-2; 9 bases fit TRBD2. CDR1 and CDR2 from the germline V gene are LNHDA and SQIVND (reference sequence). CDR3 length equals 18 residues. J gave up 7 bases and V 3 bases, and 15 bases lay outside the gene matches. DNA of the CDR3: TGTGCCAGTAGTATTAAGGGTGACCTAGCGGGGTTGAGCGGGGAGCTGTTTTTT. As protein: CASSIKGDLAGLSGELFF.

The chain joins TRBV12-3 or TRBV12-4 to TRBJ1-1; D may be TRBD1 (5 bases). This CDR3 contains 13 residues. Trimming cost V 3 bases and J 6 bases, with 11 bases left between them. CDR3 nucleotide sequence: TGTGCCAGCAGTTTTCGGGGGGGGGCTGAAGCTTTCTTT. Its translation: CASSFRGGAEAFF.

With regard to this clone: The identical CDR3 is also encoded by other nucleotide sequences in the sample. The chain uses TRBV11-3 and TRBJ1-2, with unresolved D. Trimming removed 3 bases from V and 0 bases from J, with 5 bases in between. Germline-derived CDR1 and CDR2 are SGHNT and YENEEA. The CDR3 is made up of 13 amino acids. This CDR3 reads CASSFPANYGYTF. CDR3 in DNA: TGTGCCAGCAGCTTTCCAGCTAACTATGGCTACACCTTC.

This clone has only a few counts. The V call is TRBV11-1, the J call TRBJ1-2; TRBD1 agrees at 9 bases. The CDR3 has 14 residues. Germline V gene sequence: CDR1 SGHAT, CDR2 FQDESV (reference sequence). J was trimmed by 4 bases and V by 5 bases; bases with no gene match: 5. CDR3 coding DNA: TGTGCCAGCAGCCGCGGGACAGGGAGCTATGGCTACACCTTC. Amino acids: CASSRGTGSYGYTF.

The rearrangement links TRBV3-1 (or the pseudogene TRBV3-2) to TRBJ2-7; weak D call: TRBD2 (5 bases). This CDR3 spans 12 amino acids. Germline-derived CDR1 and CDR2 are LGHDT and YNNKEL (reference sequence). V lost 3 bases and J lost 3, with 6 bases in between. Written as DNA, the CDR3 is TGTGCCAGCAGCCACGGGGTCTACGAGCAGTACGTC. It translates to CASSHGVYEQYV.

The chain joins TRBV29-1 to TRBJ1-2; D not resolved. The CDR3 spans 13 residues. The V end was cut by 0 bases, the J end by 4 bases, with 9 bases between. CDR1 and CDR2 (germline): SQVTM, ANQGSEA. DNA for the CDR3: TGCAGCGTTGAAGACGGGGAAATCTATGGCTACACCTTC. Its protein product is CSVEDGEIYGYTF.

The chain couples TRBV4-3 to TRBJ1-2; D is perhaps TRBD1 (6 bases). Germline V gives CDR1 LGHNA, CDR2 YSLEER. The CDR3 length is 14 residues. Trimming took off 3 bases at V and 6 bases at J, with 14 bases between the two ends. Here the CDR3 DNA reads TGCGCCAGCAGCCAGGATTGGACAGACGATGGCTACACCTTC. It specifies CASSQDWTDDGYTF.

This sequence joins TRBV15 and TRBJ2-1; D possibly corresponds to TRBD2 (6 bases). Per the germline V gene, CDR1 is LNHNV and CDR2 is YYDKDF (reference sequence). The CDR3 consists of 15 residues. V lost 0 bases and J 4 bases, leaving 10 bases between the germline ends. The CDR3 region is CATSRDLGGYNEQFF. The CDR3 coding sequence is TGTGCCACCAGCAGAGATCTGGGGGGTTACAATGAGCAGTTCTTC.

The chain is built from TRBV7-2 and TRBJ2-3; 8 nucleotides line up with TRBD2. Looked up from germline, CDR1 is SGHTA and CDR2 is FQGNSA. Unmatched junction bases numbered 11, after V lost 5 bases and J lost 4 bases. The CDR3 contains 16 residues. The CDR3 loop is CASSRRTSSLPDTQYF. The CDR3 DNA follows: TGTGCCAGCAGCCGCCGGACTAGCTCATTGCCAGATACGCAGTATTTT. The full variable domain, rest sourced from reference TRBV7-2 and TRBJ2-3, is GAGVSQSPSNKVTEKGKDVELRCDPISGHTALYWYRQSLGQGLEFLIYFQGNSAPDKSGLPSDRFSAERTGGSVSTLTIQRTQQEDSAVYLCASSRRTSSLPDTQYFGPGTRLTVL.

V gene TRBV3-1 (or the pseudogene TRBV3-2) combines with J gene TRBJ1-2; D is uncertain. The V and J ends lost 8 bases and 3 bases respectively, with 10 bases between them. This CDR3 comprises 12 residues. Germline CDR1 and CDR2: LGHDT and YNNKEL (reference sequence). For the CDR3, the DNA is TGTGCCAGCCGGACGGAGGACTATGGCTACACCTTC. It translates to CASRTEDYGYTF.

The chain links TRBV7-9 to TRBJ2-4; D is ambiguous. This CDR3 has 15 residues. V shed 5 bases and J shed 0 bases, with 11 bases lying between them. The germline CDR1 and CDR2 sequences are SEHNR and FQNEAQ (reference sequence). The CDR3 spells CASSPGGLAKNIQYF. The CDR3 bases are TGTGCCAGCAGCCCCGGTGGGCTAGCCAAAAACATTCAGTACTTC.

This clone was seen once. The V gene is TRBV24-1, the J gene TRBJ2-5, with D perhaps TRBD1 (5 bases). Germline CDR1 KGHDR, CDR2 SFDVKD. The CDR3 is 14 residues long. Trimming removed 5 bases from V and 3 bases from J, with 12 bases in between. CDR3: CATSGRQTEETQYF. The CDR3 bases are TGTGCCACCAGTGGAAGGCAGACAGAAGAGACCCAGTACTTC.

V usage is TRBV10-2 and J usage is TRBJ2-1; TRBD2 matches 8 bases. V was pared by 3 bases and J by 5 bases, with 6 bases of the junction left unmatched. CDR3 size: 15 residues. Germline loops: CDR1 WSHSY, CDR2 SAAADI. CDR3 in DNA: TGCGCCAGCAGTGATCAGGGACTAGGTAACAATGAGCAGTTCTTC. As protein: CASSDQGLGNNEQFF.

The chain carries TRBV15 and TRBJ2-7, with D perhaps matching TRBD1 (6 bases). CDR3 size: 15 residues. Germline lookup yields CDR1 LNHNV and CDR2 YYDKDF (reference sequence). V was shortened by 0 bases and J by 3 bases, with 12 bases between the two germline ends. The DNA for the CDR3 is TGTGCCACCAGCAGAGAAAATGAAGGGGGCTACGAGCAGTACTTC. It codes for CATSRENEGGYEQYF.

The chain uses TRBV5-1 and TRBJ1-1; D is undetermined. V shed 0 bases and J shed 1 base, with 7 bases lying between them. The germline CDR1 and CDR2 sequences are SGHRS and YFSETQ. The CDR3 covers 14 residues. As DNA, the CDR3 is TGCGCCAGCAGCTTGGCCACTCCGAACACTGAAGCTTTCTTT. This codes for CASSLATPNTEAFF.

The chain uses TRBV6-6 and TRBJ2-5, with TRBD2 as a possible D gene (6 bases). The CDR3 loop spans 14 amino acids. Trimming cost V 6 bases and J 2 bases, with 13 bases left between them. Germline CDR1 and CDR2: MNHNY and SVGAGI (reference sequence). For the CDR3, the DNA is TGTGCCAGCAGCCCCGCCCGGGGGCAAGAGACCCAGTACTTC. As protein: CASSPARGQETQYF.

J is TRBJ1-1 and V is TRBV3-1 (or the pseudogene TRBV3-2); TRBD1 might be the D (6 bases). The V and J ends lost 3 bases and 10 bases respectively, with 9 bases between them. Germline CDR1 is LGHDT and CDR2 is YNNKEL (reference sequence). The CDR3 loop spans 11 amino acids. CDR3 sequence reads: CASSHSTGAFF. The DNA for the CDR3 is TGTGCCAGCAGCCATTCGACAGGAGCTTTCTTT.

Turning to this clone: The sample holds other DNA sequences that translate to the same CDR3. The chain links TRBV6-5 to TRBJ1-1; 7 nucleotides line up with TRBD1. The CDR3 is made up of 13 amino acids. Per the germline V gene, CDR1 is MNHEY and CDR2 is SVGAGI. The V and J ends lost 6 bases and 1 base, in that order; junction bases with no gene match: 2. This CDR3 reads CASRRTGNTEAFF. CDR3 nucleotide sequence: TGTGCCAGCAGGCGGACAGGGAACACTGAAGCTTTCTTT.

The chain employs TRBV28 and TRBJ1-6; TRBD1 agrees at 10 bases. V shed 2 bases, J shed 0 bases, and the junction held 7 bases outside the gene matches. This CDR3 spans 19 amino acids. The germline CDR1 and CDR2 sequences are MDHEN and SYDVKM. DNA for the CDR3: TGTGCCAGCAGTTTAGCCGGGACAGGGGACAGCTCCTATAATTCACCCCTCCACTTT. Encoded protein: CASSLAGTGDSSYNSPLHF.

The CDR3 loop reads CASTRSGLSNEKLFF. CDR3 DNA sequence: TGTGCCAGTACCCGATCCGGACTGAGTAATGAAAAACTGTTTTTT. This sequence joins TRBV19 and TRBJ1-4, with D unresolved. Trimming removed 7 bases at V and 4 bases at J, with 16 bases between. CDR1 and CDR2 (germline): LNHDA, SQIVND (reference sequence). The CDR3 totals 15 residues.

J is TRBJ1-2 and V is TRBV18; TRBD1 matches at 8 bases. Looked up from germline, CDR1 is KGHSH and CDR2 is LQKENI. Losses at the gene ends were 3 bases for V and 7 bases for J; bases not matched to a gene: 13. The CDR3 runs 16 residues. In DNA form, the CDR3 reads TGTGCCAGCTCACCCTTCGGGACAGGAAGGCAAGGTGGCTACACCTTC. It encodes CASSPFGTGRQGGYTF.

This chain joins TRBV9 and TRBJ1-1; D remains unclear. V shed 3 bases and J shed 1 base, with 7 bases lying between them. CDR3 size: 13 residues. In germline, CDR1 is SGDLS, CDR2 YYNGEE. CDR3 DNA sequence: TGTGCCAGCAGCGGGGGAGAGAACACTGAAGCTTTCTTT. Its translation: CASSGGENTEAFF.

The genes are TRBV19 and TRBJ1-5; 9 bases line up with TRBD1. The CDR3 runs 13 residues. The J segment lost 3 bases and the V segment lost 10 bases, leaving 4 bases of the junction unmatched. Germline-derived CDR1 and CDR2 are LNHDA and SQIVND (reference sequence). The CDR3 here is CATDRGTNQPQHF. The CDR3 DNA is TGTGCCACCGACAGGGGGACCAATCAGCCCCAGCATTTT.

The count of this clone is one. CDR3 protein: CASSGRGATGLSSYGYTF. As DNA, the CDR3 is TGCGCCAGCAGTGGACGTGGAGCGACAGGGCTCTCTTCCTATGGCTACACCTTC. The rearrangement links TRBV10-2 to TRBJ1-2, with 7 bases lining up with TRBD1. The trim removed 4 bases at V and 4 bases at J, leaving 18 bases unmatched. The length of the CDR3 is 18 residues. The germline V gene has CDR1 WSHSY and CDR2 SAAADI.